This entry concerns a single T cell receptor (beta chain). Here immunoSEQ multiplex PCR was the method, and the copy in TCRdb shows in-frame clones only, minus some. The sample has roughly 200,000 clones; 88% are singletons. This sample was taken from a study of blood T cell repertoires in COVID-19. Trimming stripped 6 bases from V and 8 bases from J, with 13 bases between. Per the germline V gene, CDR1 is LNHDA and CDR2 is SQIVND (reference sequence). The length of the CDR3 is 12 residues. This receptor was identified in a man between 65 and 79 years old with acute or convalescent COVID-19. This rearrangement joins TRBV19 to TRBJ1-2, with D uncertain. Sample: peripheral blood. CDR3 residues: CASSRDGYGYTF. The CDR3, as DNA: TGTGCCAGTAGCCGAGACGGGTACGGCTACACCTTC.